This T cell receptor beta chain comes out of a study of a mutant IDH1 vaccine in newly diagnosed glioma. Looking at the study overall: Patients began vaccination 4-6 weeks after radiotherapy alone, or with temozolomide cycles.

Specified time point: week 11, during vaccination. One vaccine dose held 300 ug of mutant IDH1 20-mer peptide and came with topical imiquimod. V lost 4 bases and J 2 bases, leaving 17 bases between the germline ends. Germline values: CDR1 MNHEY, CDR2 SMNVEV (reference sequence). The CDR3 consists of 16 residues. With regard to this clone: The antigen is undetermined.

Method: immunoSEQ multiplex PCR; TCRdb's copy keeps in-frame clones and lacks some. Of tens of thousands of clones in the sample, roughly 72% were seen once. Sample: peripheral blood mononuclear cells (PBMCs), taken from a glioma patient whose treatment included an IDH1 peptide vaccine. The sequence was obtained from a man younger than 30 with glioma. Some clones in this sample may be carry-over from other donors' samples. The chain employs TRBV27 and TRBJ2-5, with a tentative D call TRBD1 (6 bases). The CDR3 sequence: CASSSPNRDGQETQYF. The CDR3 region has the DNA TGTGCCAGCAGTTCTCCCAACAGGGATGGGCAAGAGACCCAGTACTTC.